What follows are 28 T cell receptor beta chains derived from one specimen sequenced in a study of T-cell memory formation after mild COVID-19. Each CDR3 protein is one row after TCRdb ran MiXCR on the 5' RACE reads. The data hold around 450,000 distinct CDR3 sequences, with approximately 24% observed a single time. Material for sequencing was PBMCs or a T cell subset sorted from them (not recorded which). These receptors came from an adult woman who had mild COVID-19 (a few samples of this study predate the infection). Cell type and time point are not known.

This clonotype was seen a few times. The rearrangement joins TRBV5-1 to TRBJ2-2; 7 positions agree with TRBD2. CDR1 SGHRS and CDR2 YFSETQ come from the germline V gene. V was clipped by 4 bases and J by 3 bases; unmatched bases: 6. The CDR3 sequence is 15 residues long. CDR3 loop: CASSLTSAHTGELFF. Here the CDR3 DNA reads TGCGCCAGCAGCCTAACTAGCGCTCACACCGGGGAGCTGTTTTTT.

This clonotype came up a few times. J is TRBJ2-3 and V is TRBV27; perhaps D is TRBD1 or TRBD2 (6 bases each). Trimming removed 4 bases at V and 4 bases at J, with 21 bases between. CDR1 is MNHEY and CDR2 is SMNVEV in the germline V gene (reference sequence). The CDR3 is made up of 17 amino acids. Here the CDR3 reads CASSSLGGRRAADTQYF. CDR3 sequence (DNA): TGTGCCAGCAGTTCCCTTGGGGGGCGGAGGGCGGCAGATACGCAGTATTTT.

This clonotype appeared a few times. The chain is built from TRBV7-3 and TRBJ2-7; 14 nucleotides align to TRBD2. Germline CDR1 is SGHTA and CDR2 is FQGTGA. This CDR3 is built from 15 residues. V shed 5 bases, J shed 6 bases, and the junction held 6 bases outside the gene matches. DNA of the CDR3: TGTGCCAGCAGCCCCGGGACTAGCGGGAGTCGCGAGCAGTACTTC. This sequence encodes CASSPGTSGSREQYF.

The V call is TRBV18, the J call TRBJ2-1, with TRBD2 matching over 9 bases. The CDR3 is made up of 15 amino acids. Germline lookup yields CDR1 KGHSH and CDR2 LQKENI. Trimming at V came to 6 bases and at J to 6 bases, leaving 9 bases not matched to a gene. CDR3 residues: CASSPEVAGANEQFF. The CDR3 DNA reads TGTGCCAGCTCCCCCGAGGTAGCGGGAGCCAATGAGCAGTTCTTC.

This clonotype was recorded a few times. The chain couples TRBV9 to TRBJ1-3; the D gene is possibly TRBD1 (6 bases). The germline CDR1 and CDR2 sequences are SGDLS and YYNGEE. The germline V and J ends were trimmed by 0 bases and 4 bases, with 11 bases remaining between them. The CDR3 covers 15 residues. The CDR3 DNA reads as TGTGCCAGCAGCGTAGATCAGGGGTCCGGAAACACCATATATTTT. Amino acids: CASSVDQGSGNTIYF.

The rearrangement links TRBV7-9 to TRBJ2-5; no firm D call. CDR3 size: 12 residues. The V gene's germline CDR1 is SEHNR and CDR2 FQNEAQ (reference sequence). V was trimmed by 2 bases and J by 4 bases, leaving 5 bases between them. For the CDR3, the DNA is TGTGCCAGCAGCTTAATAAGAGAGACCCAGTACTTC. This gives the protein CASSLIRETQYF. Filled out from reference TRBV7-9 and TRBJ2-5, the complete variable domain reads DTGVSQNPRHKITKRGQNVTFRCDPISEHNRLYWYRQTLGQGPEFLTYFQNEAQLEKSRLLSDRFSAERPKGSFSTLEIQRTEQGDSAMYLCASSLIRETQYFGPGTRLLVL.

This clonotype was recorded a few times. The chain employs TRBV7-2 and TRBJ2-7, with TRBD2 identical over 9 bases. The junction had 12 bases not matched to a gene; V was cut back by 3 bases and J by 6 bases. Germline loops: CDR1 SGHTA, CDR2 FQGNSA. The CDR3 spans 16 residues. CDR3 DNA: TGTGCCAGCAGCTTCGGCGGGGCTAGCGGGATAGGCGAGCAGTACTTC. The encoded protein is CASSFGGASGIGEQYF.

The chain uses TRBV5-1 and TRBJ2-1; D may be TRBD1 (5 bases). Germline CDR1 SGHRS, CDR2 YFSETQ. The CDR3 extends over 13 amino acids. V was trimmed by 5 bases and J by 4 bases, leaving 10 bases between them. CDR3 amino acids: CASRSGPYNEQFF. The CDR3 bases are TGCGCCAGCAGATCAGGGCCGTACAATGAGCAGTTCTTC.

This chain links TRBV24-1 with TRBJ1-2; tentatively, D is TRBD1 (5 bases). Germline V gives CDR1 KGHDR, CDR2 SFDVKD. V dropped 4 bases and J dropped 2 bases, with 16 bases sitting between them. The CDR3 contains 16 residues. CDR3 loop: CATSEGDSALNYGYTF. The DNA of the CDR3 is TGTGCCACCAGTGAGGGGGACTCCGCTTTAAACTATGGCTACACCTTC.

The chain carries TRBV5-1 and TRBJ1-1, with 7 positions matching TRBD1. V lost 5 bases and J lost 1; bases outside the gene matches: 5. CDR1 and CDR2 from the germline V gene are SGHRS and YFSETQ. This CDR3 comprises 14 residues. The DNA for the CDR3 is TGCGCCAGCAGGGCGGGACAGACGAACACTGAAGCTTTCTTT. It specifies CASRAGQTNTEAFF.

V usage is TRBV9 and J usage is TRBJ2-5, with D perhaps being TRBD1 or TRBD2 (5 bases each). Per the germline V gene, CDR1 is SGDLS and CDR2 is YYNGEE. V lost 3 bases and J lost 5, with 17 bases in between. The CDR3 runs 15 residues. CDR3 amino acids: CASSAQPQGRETQYF. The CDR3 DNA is TGTGCCAGCAGCGCCCAACCTCAGGGACGCGAGACCCAGTACTTC. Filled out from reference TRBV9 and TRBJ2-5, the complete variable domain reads DSGVTQTPKHLITATGQRVTLRCSPRSGDLSVYWYQQSLDQGLQFLIQYYNGEERAKGNILERFSAQQFPDLHSELNLSSLELGDSALYFCASSAQPQGRETQYFGPGTRLLVL.

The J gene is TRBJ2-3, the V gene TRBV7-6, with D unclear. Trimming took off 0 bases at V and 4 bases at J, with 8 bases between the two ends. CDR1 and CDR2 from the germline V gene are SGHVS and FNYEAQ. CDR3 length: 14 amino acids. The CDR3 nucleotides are TGTGCCAGCAGCTTAGCCTCAGTGGCAGATACGCAGTATTTT. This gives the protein CASSLASVADTQYF.

The DNA of the CDR3 is TGTGCCAGCAGTTACGGACAGGGAACTAACTATGGCTACACCTTC. It yields the protein CASSYGQGTNYGYTF. The chain links TRBV6-6 to TRBJ1-2; TRBD1 agrees at 8 bases. CDR3 length: 15 residues. Trimming took 2 bases from V and 0 from J; bases not matched to a gene: 2. Looked up from germline, CDR1 is MNHNY and CDR2 is SVGAGI (reference sequence).

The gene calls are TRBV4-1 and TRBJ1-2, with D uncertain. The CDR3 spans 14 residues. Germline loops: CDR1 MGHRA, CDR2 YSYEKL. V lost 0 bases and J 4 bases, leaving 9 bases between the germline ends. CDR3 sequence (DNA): TGCGCCAGCAGCCAAGAGGTTCTCATCTATGGCTACACCTTC. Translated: CASSQEVLIYGYTF.

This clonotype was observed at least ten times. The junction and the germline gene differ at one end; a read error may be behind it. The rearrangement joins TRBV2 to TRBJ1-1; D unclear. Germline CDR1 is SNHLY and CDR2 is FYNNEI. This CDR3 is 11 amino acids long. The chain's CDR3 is CASRPATGAFF. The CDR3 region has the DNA TGTGCATCGAGACCGGCCACTGGAGCTTTCTTT.

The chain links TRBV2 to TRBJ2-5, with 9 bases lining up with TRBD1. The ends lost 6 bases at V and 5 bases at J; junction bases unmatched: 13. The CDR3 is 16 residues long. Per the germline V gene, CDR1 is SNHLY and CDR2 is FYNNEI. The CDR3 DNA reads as TGTGCCAGCAGATCCACTACGGACAGGGGTGGGGAGACCCAGTACTTC. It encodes CASRSTTDRGGETQYF.

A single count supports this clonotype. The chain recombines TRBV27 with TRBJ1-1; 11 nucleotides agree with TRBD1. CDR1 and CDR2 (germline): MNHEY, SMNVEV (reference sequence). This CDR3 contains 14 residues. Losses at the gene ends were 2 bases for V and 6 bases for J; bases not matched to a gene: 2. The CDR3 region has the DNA TGTGCCAGCAGTTTAGTGGGACAGGGGGCTGAAGCTTTCTTT. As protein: CASSLVGQGAEAFF.

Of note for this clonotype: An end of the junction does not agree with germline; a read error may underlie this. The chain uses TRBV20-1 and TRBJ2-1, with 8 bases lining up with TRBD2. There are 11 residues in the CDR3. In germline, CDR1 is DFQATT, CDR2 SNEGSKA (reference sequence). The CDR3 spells CRASGLGEQFF. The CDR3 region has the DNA TGCAGAGCTAGCGGGCTAGGAGAGCAGTTCTTC.

CDR3 loop: CASSRVLANQPQHF. The CDR3 nucleotides are TGTGCCAGTAGTAGGGTCTTAGCGAATCAGCCCCAGCATTTT. J is TRBJ1-5 and V is TRBV19; D ambiguous. Germline-derived CDR1 and CDR2 are LNHDA and SQIVND (reference sequence). V was trimmed by 4 bases and J by 4 bases, leaving 11 bases between them. The CDR3 runs to 14 residues.

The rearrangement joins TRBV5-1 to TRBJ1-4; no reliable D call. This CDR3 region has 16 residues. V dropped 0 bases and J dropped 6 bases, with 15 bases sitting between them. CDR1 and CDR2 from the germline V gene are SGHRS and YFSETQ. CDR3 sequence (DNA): TGCGCCAGCAGCTTGGAGGGCGGGTCGGGCTATGAAAAACTGTTTTTT. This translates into CASSLEGGSGYEKLFF.

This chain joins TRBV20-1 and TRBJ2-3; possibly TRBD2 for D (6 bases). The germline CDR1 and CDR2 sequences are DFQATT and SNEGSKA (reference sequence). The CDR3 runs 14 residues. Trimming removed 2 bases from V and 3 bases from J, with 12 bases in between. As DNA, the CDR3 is TGCAGTGCTAGACTAGCGACCATTACAGATACGCAGTATTTT. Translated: CSARLATITDTQYF.

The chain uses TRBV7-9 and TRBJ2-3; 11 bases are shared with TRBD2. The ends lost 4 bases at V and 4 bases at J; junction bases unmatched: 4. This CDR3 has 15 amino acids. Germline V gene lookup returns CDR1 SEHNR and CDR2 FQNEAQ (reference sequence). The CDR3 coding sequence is TGTGCCAGCAGCTCTACTAGCGGGGGCGCAGATACGCAGTATTTT. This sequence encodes CASSSTSGGADTQYF.

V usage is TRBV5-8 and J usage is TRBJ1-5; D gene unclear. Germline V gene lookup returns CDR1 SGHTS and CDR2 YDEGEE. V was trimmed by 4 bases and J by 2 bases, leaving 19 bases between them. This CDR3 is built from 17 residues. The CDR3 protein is CASSIGGVRKGNQPQHF. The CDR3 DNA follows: TGTGCCAGCAGCATTGGCGGGGTCCGTAAGGGCAATCAGCCCCAGCATTTT.

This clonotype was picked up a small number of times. The CDR3 sequence: CASSLRQGVAGELFF. The CDR3 DNA reads as TGTGCCAGCAGTTTACGGCAGGGTGTGGCCGGGGAGCTGTTTTTT. V gene TRBV12-3 or TRBV12-4 combines with J gene TRBJ2-2, with D perhaps matching TRBD1 (5 bases). Trimming shortened V by 2 bases and J by 6 bases, and 13 bases separated the two germline ends. This CDR3 spans 15 amino acids.

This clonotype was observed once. This CDR3 reads CASSYEGFTDTQYF. Here the CDR3 DNA reads TGTGCCAGCAGTTACGAGGGATTTACAGATACGCAGTATTTT. This chain joins TRBV6-5 and TRBJ2-3; tentative D call: TRBD2 (5 bases). The CDR3 length is 14 residues. The V end lost 2 bases, the J end lost 3 bases, and 9 bases lay between the germline ends. Germline lookup yields CDR1 MNHEY and CDR2 SVGAGI.

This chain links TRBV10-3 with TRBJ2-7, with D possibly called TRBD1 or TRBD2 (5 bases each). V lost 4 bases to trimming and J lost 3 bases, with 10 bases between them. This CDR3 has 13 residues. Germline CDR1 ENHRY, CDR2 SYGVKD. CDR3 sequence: CAISGGNIYEQYF. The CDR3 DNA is TGTGCCATCAGTGGGGGGAACATCTACGAGCAGTACTTC.

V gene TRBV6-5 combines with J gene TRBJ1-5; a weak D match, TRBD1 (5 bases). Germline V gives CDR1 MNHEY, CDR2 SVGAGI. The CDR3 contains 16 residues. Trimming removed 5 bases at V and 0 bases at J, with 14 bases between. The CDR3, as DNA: TGTGCCAGCAGTACGGGGGTAGCTGGTAGCAATCAGCCCCAGCATTTT. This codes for CASSTGVAGSNQPQHF.

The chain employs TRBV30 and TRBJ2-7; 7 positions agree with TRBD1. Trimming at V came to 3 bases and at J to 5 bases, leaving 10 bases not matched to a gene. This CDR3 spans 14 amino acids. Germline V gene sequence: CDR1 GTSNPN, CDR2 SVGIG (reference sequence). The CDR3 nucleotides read TGTGCCTGGAGAGAGGGGGCTCAAGGGGACGAGCAGTACTTC. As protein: CAWREGAQGDEQYF.